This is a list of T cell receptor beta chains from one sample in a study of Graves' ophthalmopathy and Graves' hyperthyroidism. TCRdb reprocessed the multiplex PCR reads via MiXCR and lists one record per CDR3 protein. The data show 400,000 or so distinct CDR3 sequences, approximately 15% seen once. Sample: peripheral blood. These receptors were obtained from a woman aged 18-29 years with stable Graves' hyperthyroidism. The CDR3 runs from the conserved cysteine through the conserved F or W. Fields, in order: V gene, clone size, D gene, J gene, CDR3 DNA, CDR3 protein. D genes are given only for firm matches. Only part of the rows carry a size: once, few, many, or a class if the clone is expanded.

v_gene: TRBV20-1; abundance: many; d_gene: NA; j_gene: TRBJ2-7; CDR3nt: TGCAGTGCTAGTCCGGCTAGCTCCTACGAGCAGTACTTC; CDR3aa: CSASPASSYEQYF
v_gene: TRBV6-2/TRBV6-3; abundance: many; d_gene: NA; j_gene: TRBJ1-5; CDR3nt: TGTGCCAGCAGTTACGACTATCAGCCCCAGCATTTT; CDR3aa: CASSYDYQPQHF
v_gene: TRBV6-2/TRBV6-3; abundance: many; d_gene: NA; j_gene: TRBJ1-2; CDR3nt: TGTGCCAGCAGTATTGGACGGGACACATTTGGCTATGGCTACACCTTC; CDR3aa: CASSIGRDTFGYGYTF
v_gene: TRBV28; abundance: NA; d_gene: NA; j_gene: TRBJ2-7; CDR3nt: TGTGCCAGCAGTTCAATGGACGGCTACGAGCAGTACTTC; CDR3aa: CASSSMDGYEQYF
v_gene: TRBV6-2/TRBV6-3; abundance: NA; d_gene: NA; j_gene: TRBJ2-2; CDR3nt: TGTGCCGGCAGCAACTTTCTAGGATCCGGGGAGCTGTTTTTT; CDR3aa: CAGSNFLGSGELFF
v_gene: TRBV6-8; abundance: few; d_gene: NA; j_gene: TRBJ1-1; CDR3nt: TGTGCCAGCATTATACCGGTACGCCGGGGTTTCTCTGAAGCTTTCTTT; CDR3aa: CASIIPVRRGFSEAFF
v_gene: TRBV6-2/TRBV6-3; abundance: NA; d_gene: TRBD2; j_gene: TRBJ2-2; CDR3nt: TGTGCCAGCAGTTACTGGACTAGCGCCGGGGAGCTGTTTTTT; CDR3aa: CASSYWTSAGELFF
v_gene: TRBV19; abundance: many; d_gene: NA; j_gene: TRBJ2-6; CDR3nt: TGTGCCAGTAGTAAACAGGGATCTGGGGCCAACGTCCTGACTTTC; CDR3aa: CASSKQGSGANVLTF
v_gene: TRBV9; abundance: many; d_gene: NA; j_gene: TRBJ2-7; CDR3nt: TGTGCCAGCAGCGTAGGGCCGGGGAGGGGGCGAGAGCAGTACTTC; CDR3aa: CASSVGPGRGREQYF
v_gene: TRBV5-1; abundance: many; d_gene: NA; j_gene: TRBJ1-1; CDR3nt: TGCGCCAGTCGGTTTTTAGAGAACACTGAAGCTTTCTTT; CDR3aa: CASRFLENTEAFF
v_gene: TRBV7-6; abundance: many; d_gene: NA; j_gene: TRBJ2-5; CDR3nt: TGTGCCAGCAGCTCCCTCGGGACACAAGAGACCCAGTACTTC; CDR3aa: CASSSLGTQETQYF
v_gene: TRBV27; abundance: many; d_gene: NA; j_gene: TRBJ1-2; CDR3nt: TGTGCCAGCAGTTTTACCCGTGCGACGGGCTACACCTTC; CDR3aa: CASSFTRATGYTF
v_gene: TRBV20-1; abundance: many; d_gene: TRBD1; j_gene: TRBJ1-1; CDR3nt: TGCAGTGCTACCGGGACAGGGGGCTCGAACACTGAAGCTTTCTTT; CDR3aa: CSATGTGGSNTEAFF
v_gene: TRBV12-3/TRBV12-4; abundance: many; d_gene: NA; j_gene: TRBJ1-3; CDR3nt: TGTGCCAGCAGTATGGGGTACAGCTCTGGAAACACCATATATTTT; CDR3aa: CASSMGYSSGNTIYF
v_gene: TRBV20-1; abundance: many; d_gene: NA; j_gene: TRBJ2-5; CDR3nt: TGCAGTGCGGAACTAGGAGAGACCCAGTACTTC; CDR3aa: CSAELGETQYF
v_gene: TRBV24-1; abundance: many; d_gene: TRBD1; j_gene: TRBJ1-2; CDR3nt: TGTGCCACCAGTGACGAGACAGGGACCTATGGCTACACCTTC; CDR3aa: CATSDETGTYGYTF
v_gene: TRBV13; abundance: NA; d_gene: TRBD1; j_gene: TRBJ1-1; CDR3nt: TGTGCCAGCAGCATACTCGACAGGGGGCAACAGGTACCCTTTGAAGCTTTCTTT; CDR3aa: CASSILDRGQQVPFEAFF
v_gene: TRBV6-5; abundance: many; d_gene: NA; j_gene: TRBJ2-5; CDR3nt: TGTGCCAGCAGCCTAGCAGAGGCGGAGACCCAGTACTTC; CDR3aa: CASSLAEAETQYF
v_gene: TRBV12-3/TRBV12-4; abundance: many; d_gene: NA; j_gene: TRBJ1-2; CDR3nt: TGTGCCAGCAGAAGTGGGAACAGTCCTTATGGCTACACCTTC; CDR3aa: CASRSGNSPYGYTF
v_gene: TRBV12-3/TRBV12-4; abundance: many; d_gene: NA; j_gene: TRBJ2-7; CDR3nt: TGTGCCAGCAGTTTTGGTACCGAGCAGTACTTC; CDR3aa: CASSFGTEQYF
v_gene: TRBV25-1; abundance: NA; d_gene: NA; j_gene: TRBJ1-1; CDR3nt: TGTGCCAGCAGTGAATCTGGGCAGGCAAACACTGAAGCTTTCTTT; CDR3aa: CASSESGQANTEAFF
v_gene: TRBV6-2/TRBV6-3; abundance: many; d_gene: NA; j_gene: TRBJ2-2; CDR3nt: TGTGCCAGCAGTTACGGTGGGGGGGCATGGAACGGGGAGCTGTTTTTT; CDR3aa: CASSYGGGAWNGELFF
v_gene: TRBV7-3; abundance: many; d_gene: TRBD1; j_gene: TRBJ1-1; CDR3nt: TGTGCCAGCAGCTTTAACCTCATTACAGGGGGTACGATCCCCTCTGAAGCTTTCTTT; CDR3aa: CASSFNLITGGTIPSEAFF
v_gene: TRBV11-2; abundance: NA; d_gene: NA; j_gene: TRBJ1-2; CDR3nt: TGTGCCAGCACCCTGAATAGGCAGGGAAGCCTTTGGGGTCACTATGGCTACACCTTC; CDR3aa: CASTLNRQGSLWGHYGYTF
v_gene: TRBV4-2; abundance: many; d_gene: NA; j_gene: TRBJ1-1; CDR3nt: TGTGCCAGCAGCCAAGTGTCACCGAACACTGAAGCTTTCTTT; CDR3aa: CASSQVSPNTEAFF
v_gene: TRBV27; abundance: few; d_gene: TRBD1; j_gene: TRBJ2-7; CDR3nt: TGTGCCAGCAGTCCAGGGACAGGGCTCACCTACGAGCAGTACTTC; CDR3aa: CASSPGTGLTYEQYF
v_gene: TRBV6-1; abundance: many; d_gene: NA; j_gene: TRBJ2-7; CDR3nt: TGTGCCAGCAGTGAAGGGGCCACCTACGAGCAGTACTTC; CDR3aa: CASSEGATYEQYF
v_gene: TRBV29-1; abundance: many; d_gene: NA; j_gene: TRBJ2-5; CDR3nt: TGCAGCGGGCAGTACCAAGAGACCCAGTACTTC; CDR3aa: CSGQYQETQYF
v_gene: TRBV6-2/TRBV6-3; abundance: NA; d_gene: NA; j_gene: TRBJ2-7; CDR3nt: TGTGCCAGCAGTACACTAGACGGTGGCGAGAACGAGCAGTACTTC; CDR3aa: CASSTLDGGENEQYF
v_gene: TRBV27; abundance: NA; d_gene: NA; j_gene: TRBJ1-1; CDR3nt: TGTGCCAGCTGGCCCCAGGGTGCCCACACTGAAGCTTTCTTT; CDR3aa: CASWPQGAHTEAFF
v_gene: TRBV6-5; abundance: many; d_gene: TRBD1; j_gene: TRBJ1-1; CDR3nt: TGTGCCAGCAGTTACCGACAGGGAGCGGGCACTGAAGCTTTCTTT; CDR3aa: CASSYRQGAGTEAFF
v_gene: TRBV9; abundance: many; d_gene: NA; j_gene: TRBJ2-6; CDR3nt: TGTGCCAGCAGCGTAGAAACAGGTTGGTCTGGGGCCAACGTCCTGACTTTC; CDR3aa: CASSVETGWSGANVLTF
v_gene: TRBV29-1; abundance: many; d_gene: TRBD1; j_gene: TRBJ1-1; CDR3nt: TGCAGCTCCCGGGACAGGGGGCCCACTGAAGCTTTCTTT; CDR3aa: CSSRDRGPTEAFF
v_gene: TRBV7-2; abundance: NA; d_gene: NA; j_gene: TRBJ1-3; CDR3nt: TGTGCCAGCAGCTTAGTGCACGGGGGCTTTGGAAACACCATATATTTT; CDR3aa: CASSLVHGGFGNTIYF
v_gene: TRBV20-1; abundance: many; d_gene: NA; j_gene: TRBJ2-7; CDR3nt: TGCAGTGCTAGAGATCGACAGGCCCCCCTCTACGAGCAGTACTTC; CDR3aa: CSARDRQAPLYEQYF
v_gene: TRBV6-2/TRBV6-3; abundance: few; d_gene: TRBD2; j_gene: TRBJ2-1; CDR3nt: TGTGCCAGCAGCCCCCCGGGGGGGGGGCCCCGCCAGGGGCAGTTCTTC; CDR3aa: CASSPPGGGPRQGQFF
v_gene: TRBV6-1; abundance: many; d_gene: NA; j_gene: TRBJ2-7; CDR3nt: TGTGCCAGCAGTGAAACGAGGGGATACGAGCAGTACTTC; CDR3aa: CASSETRGYEQYF
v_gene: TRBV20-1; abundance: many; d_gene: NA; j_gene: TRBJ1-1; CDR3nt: TGCAGTGCTAGGCTGGGGGCGAGCACTGAAGCTTTCTTT; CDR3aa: CSARLGASTEAFF
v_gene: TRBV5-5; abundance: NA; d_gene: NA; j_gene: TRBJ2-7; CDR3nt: TGTGCCAGCAGCGCCAAATCGTACCGCCTCTACGAGCAGTACTTC; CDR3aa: CASSAKSYRLYEQYF
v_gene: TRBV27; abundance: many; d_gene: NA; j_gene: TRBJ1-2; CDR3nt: TGTGCCAGCAGTTCCCAACTCCTCGACAGGCCCTATGGCTACACCTTC; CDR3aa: CASSSQLLDRPYGYTF
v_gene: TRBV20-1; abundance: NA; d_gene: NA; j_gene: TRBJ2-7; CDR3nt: TGCAGTGCTAGTCCGGGATCCTACGAGCAGTACTTC; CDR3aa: CSASPGSYEQYF
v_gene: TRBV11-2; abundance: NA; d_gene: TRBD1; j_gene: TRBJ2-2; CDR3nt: TGTGCCAGCAGCCCGAGGACAGGGGGCAGAGGCACCGGGGAGCTGTTTTTT; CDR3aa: CASSPRTGGRGTGELFF
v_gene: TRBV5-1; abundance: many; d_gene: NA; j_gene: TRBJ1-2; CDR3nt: TGCGCCAGCAGCTTGGCCGGCTTGGACGGCTACACCTTC; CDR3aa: CASSLAGLDGYTF